The 4 T cell receptor beta chains given below trace back to one sample, sequenced in a study of chemoradiotherapy in HPV16-positive cancers. Some clones are missing from TCRdb's copy, which holds only in-frame ones; the method was immunoSEQ multiplex PCR. Counted here are around 33,000 clones, 88% occurring once; the ten biggest clones make up approximately 5%. Material: blood, obtained from a patient who underwent chemoradiotherapy. The receptors shown here come from a human donor with HPV-associated anogenital cancer.

J is TRBJ1-5 and V is TRBV10-2, with unresolved D. Germline values: CDR1 WSHSY, CDR2 SAAADI. The CDR3 sequence is 12 residues long. The V and J ends lost 0 bases and 6 bases respectively, with 3 bases between them. CDR3 in DNA: TGCGCCAGCAGTGAGTCGGGTCAGCCCCAGCATTTT. Its translation is CASSESGQPQHF.

The chain joins TRBV21-1 to TRBJ2-5; the table names TRBD2, a call not compared with the DNA. TRBV21-1 is annotated as a pseudogene. The CDR3 contains 19 residues. CDR3 DNA: TGTGCCAGCAGCAAAGGTACCGGGACTAGCGGGAGGTACCAAGAGACCCAGTACTTC. Translated, it gives CASSKGTGTSGRYQETQYF.

The rearrangement uses TRBV5-1 and TRBJ2-3, with 11 nucleotides matching TRBD2. The ends lost 2 bases at V and 1 base at J; junction bases unmatched: 6. This CDR3 is built from 17 residues. Germline V gives CDR1 SGHRS, CDR2 YFSETQ. This chain's CDR3 is CASSFGTSGRGTDTQYF. DNA of the CDR3: TGCGCCAGCAGCTTCGGGACTAGCGGACGGGGCACAGATACGCAGTATTTT.

This clone has only a few counts. The CDR3, as DNA: TGTGCCAGACTAGCGGGGGCGGAGGAGACCCAGTACTTC. It translates to CARLAGAEETQYF. This chain joins TRBV5-3 and TRBJ2-5, with 10 nucleotides matching TRBD2. Being an ORF, TRBV5-3 has a function that is uncertain. V gave up 7 bases and J gave up 5 bases; unmatched junction bases: 5. The CDR3 is made up of 13 amino acids.